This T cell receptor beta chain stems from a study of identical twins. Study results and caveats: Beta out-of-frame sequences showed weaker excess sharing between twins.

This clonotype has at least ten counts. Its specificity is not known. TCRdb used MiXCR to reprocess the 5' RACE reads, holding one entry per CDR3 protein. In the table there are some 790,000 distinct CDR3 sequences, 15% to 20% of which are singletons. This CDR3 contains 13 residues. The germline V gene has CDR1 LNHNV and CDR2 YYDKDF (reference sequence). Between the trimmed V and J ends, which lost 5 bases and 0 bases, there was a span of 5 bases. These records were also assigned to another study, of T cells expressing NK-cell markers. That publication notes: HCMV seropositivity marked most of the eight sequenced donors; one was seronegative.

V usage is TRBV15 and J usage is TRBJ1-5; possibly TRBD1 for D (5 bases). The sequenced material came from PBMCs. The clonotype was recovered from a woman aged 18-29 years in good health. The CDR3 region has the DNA TGTGCCACCAGCGGACATAGCAATCAGCCCCAGCATTTT. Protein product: CATSGHSNQPQHF.